This T cell receptor (beta chain) derives from a study of blood T cell repertoires in COVID-19 (dated by TCRdb to 2019 to 2021). As for the study more broadly: Samples covering the acute and convalescent phases of COVID-19 were provided by collaborators in the United States, Italy and Spain. The sample metadata nearly always contained a de-identified subject ID, COVID-19 status, age in years and sex. HLA class I and class II types, where available, came from metadata supplied by the sample provider rather than from assay-based typing. Samples were obtained from the ongoing ImmuneRACE study (first 160 participants) and from 1,254 subjects provided by 6 global collaborators. Deeply sampled blood TCRbeta repertoires from subjects exposed to, actively infected with, or recovered from COVID-19 were included in the dataset. The repertoires were made available in a free public database intended to serve as a resource for research on the immune response to SARS-CoV-2. The material from the prospective study consisted of cDNA or gDNA derived from T cells, B-cell-depleted T cells, or PBMCs.

As concerns this clone: The specificity of this receptor is unknown. Base-call qualities are not available, and no considerably larger clone is one nucleotide away.

Participants in the prospective study were enrolled through a virtual design, were aged roughly 18 to 90 years, and lived in approximately 25 United States geographic areas. Cohort assignment in the prospective study relied on participant-reported clinical history from a screening survey and a study questionnaire. Exposed participants had been in contact, within 2 weeks of entering the study, with a person who had a PCR-confirmed or clinician-diagnosed case of COVID-19. In the prospective study, whole blood, serum and a nasopharyngeal or oropharyngeal swab were collected from each participant by mobile phlebotomists. Prospective study participants could optionally give additional blood draws and questionnaires over an approximately two-month period. Before DNA extraction, prospective study blood samples were shipped either frozen or at room temperature. The immunoSEQ Assay, a bias-controlled multiplex PCR, was used to amplify TCRbeta CDR3 regions from genomic DNA. As for the original processing: Nucleated cell counts per sample were estimated from amplification of reference gene primers within the assay. Sequence reads were collapsed and filtered to measure the absolute abundance of every unique TCRbeta CDR3 rearrangement. For each sample, productive Simpson clonality was calculated as the square root of Simpson's diversity index across productive rearrangements. The source is immuneACCESS, and TCRdb retained only in-frame sequences with V and J called. Part of the clones is not carried over; for the studies checked, unresolved V genes explain less than half of this, and the remainder is unexplained. V and J calls and clone size are those listed in that table; D and trimming were worked out from the DNA. This sample comprises 250,000 to 350,000 clones, about nine tenths of them detected only once. The ten largest clones represent less than 3% of the sample.

Reading from cysteine to phenylalanine, the CDR3 counts 11 amino acids. The retained sequence is limited to the CDR3, 33 bases, with the frame set at the first base. Sequences KGHSH (CDR1) and LQKENI (CDR2) are obtained from the germline V gene. Trimming at the junction amounts to 3 bases on V and 6 bases on J, and the germline ends lie 5 bases apart. What the study reported, not specific to this receptor: How much clinical and demographic metadata was included differed by source and by participant, and the metadata was provided uncurated.

This TCR derives from a woman between 50 and 59 years old who had been exposed to COVID-19. Source material: PBMCs or T cells enriched from blood (not recorded which). This receptor chain uses TRBV18 and TRBJ1-1, with the D gene not confidently named. The nucleotide sequence is TGTGCCAGCTCACCCTCCTCTGAAGCTTTCTTT. This translates into CASSPSSEAFF. With all but the CDR3 taken from the reference TRBV18 and TRBJ1-1 genes, the full variable domain is: NAGVMQNPRHLVRRRGQEARLRCSPMKGHSHVYWYRQLPEEGLKFMVYLQKENIIDESGMPKERFSAEFPKEGPSILRIQQVVRGDSAAYFCASSPSSEAFFGQGTRLTVV.